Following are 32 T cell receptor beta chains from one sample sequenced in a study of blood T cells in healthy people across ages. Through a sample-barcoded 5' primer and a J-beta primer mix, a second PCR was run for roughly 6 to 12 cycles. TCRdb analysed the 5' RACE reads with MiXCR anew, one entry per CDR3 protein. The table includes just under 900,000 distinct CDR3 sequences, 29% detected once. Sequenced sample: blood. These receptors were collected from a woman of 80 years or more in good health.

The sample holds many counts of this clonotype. The CDR3 protein is CASSQGGGADTQYF. The CDR3 bases are TGTGCCAGCAGCCAAGGGGGAGGGGCAGATACGCAGTATTTT. The J gene is TRBJ2-3, the V gene TRBV4-2; the match to TRBD2 covers 7 bases. Germline V gives CDR1 LGHNA, CDR2 YNFKEQ. This CDR3 has 14 residues. The V segment lost 1 base and the J segment 4 bases; nucleotides outside the gene matches: 2.

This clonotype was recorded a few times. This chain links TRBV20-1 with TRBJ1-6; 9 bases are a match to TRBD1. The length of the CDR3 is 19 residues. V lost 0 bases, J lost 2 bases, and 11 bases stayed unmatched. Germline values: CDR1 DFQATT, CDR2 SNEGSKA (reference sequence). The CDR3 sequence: CSARDSQGQGSPYNSPLHF. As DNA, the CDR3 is TGCAGTGCTAGAGACAGCCAAGGACAGGGGTCCCCCTATAATTCACCCCTCCACTTT.

The CDR3 nucleotides are TGTGCCAGCAGTCCACGACTACGAATTAGCACAGATACGCAGTATTTT. Its translation: CASSPRLRISTDTQYF. The gene calls are TRBV12-3 or TRBV12-4 and TRBJ2-3, with D perhaps TRBD2 (5 bases). The CDR3 consists of 16 residues. The V end was cut by 5 bases, the J end by 0 bases, with 15 bases between.

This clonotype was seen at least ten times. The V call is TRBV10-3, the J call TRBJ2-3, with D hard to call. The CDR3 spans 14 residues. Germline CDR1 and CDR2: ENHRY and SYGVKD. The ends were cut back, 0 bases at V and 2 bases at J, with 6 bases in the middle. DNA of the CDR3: TGTGCCATCAGTGAGTCGAAACACACAGATACGCAGTATTTT. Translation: CAISESKHTDTQYF.

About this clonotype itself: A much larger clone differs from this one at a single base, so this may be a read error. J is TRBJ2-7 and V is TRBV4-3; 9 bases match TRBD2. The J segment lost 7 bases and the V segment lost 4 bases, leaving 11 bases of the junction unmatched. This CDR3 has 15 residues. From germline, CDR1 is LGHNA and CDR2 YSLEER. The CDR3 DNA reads TGCGCCAGCAGCCGTGTTGCGGGGGGGTACAATGAGCAGTACTTC. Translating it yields CASSRVAGGYNEQYF.

CDR3 loop: CSAQRGATFTDTQYF. In DNA, the CDR3 is TGCAGTGCCCAGCGGGGGGCGACTTTCACAGATACGCAGTATTTT. The genes are TRBV20-1 and TRBJ2-3; TRBD2 aligns across 9 bases. After removal of 6 bases from V and 2 bases from J, the junction contained 9 bases not matched to a gene. The CDR3 has 15 residues. The V gene's germline CDR1 is DFQATT and CDR2 SNEGSKA (reference sequence).

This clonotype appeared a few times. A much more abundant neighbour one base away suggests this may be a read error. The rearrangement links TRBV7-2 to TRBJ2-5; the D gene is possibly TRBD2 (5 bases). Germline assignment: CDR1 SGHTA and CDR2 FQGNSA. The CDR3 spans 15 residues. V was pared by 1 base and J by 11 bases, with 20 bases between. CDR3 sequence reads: CASSLDPGLTGEQYF. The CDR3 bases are TGTGCCAGCAGCTTAGATCCGGGATTGACGGGTGAGCAGTACTTC.

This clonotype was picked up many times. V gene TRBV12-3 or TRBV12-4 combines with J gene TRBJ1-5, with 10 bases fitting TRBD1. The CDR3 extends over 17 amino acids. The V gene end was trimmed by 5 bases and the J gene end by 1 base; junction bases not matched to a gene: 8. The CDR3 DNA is TGTGCCAGCAGTCCCTCGACAGGGGGCGGCAGCAATCAGCCCCAGCATTTT. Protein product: CASSPSTGGGSNQPQHF.

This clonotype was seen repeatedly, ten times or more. The CDR3 bases are TGTGCCAGCAGCTTTGCCGTCGACAGGGATACGCAGTATTTT. Protein product: CASSFAVDRDTQYF. This chain uses TRBV7-2 with TRBJ2-3; a weak D match, TRBD1 (6 bases). Germline V gives CDR1 SGHTA, CDR2 FQGNSA. With 3 bases removed from V and 6 bases from J, the gap between germline ends came to 13 bases. The CDR3 is 14 amino acids.

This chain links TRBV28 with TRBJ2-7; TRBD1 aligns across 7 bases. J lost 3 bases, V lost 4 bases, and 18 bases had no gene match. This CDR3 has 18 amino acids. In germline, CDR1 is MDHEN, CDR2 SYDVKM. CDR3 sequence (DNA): TGTGCCAGCAGTTCCCCCGTTCCAGGGACAGTACTGAACTACGAGCAGTACTTC. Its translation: CASSSPVPGTVLNYEQYF.

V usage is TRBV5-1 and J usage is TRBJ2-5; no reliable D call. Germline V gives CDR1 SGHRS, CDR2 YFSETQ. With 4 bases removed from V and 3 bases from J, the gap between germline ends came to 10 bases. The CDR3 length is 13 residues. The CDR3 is CASSRVVEETQYF. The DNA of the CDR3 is TGCGCCAGCAGCCGGGTTGTCGAAGAGACCCAGTACTTC.

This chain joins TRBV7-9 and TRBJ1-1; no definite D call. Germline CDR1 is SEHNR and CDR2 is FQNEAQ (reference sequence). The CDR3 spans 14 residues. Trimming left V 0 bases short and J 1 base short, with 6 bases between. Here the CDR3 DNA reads TGTGCCAGCAGCTTAGCTACGGAGAACACTGAAGCTTTCTTT. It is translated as CASSLATENTEAFF. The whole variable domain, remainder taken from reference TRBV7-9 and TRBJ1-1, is DTGVSQNPRHKITKRGQNVTFRCDPISEHNRLYWYRQTLGQGPEFLTYFQNEAQLEKSRLLSDRFSAERPKGSFSTLEIQRTEQGDSAMYLCASSLATENTEAFFGQGTRLTVV.

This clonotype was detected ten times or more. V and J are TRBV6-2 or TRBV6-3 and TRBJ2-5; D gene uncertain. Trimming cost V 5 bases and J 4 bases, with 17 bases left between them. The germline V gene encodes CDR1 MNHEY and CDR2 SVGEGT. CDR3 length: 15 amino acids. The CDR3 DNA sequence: TGTGCCAGCAGTCCCGCCCGACACCGCGGAGAGACCCAGTACTTC. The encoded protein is CASSPARHRGETQYF.

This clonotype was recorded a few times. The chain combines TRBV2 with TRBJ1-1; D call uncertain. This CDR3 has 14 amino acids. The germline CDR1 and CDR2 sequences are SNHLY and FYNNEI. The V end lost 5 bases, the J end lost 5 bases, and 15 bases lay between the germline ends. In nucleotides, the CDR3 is TGTGCCAGCAGTCGGAGCCCGGGCCTGACTGAAGCTTTCTTT. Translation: CASSRSPGLTEAFF.

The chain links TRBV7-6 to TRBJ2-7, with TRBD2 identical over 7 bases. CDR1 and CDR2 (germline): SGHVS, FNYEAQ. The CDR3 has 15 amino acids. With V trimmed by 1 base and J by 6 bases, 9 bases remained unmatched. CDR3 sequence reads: CASSLGEGGPGEQYF. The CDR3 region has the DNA TGTGCCAGCAGCTTAGGGGAGGGAGGCCCTGGCGAGCAGTACTTC.

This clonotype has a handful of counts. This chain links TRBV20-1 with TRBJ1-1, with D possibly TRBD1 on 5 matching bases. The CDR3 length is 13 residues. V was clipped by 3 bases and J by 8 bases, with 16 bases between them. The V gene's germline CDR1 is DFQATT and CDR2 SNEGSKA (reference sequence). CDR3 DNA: TGCAGTGCTAGCCCGTCTAAGGGACCCGAAGCTTTCTTT. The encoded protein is CSASPSKGPEAFF.

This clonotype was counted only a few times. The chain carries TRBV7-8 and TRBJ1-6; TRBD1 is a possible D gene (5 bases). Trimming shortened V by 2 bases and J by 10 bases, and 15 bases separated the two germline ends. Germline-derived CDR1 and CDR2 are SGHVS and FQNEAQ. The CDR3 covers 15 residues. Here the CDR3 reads CASSLQGRGGSPLHF. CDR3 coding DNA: TGTGCCAGCAGCTTACAGGGAAGAGGAGGATCACCCCTCCACTTT.

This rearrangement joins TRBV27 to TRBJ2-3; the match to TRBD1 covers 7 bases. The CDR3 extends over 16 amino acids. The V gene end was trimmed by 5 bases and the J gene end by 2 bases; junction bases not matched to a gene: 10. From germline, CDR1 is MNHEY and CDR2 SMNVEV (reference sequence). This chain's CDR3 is CASSRATGKITDTQYF. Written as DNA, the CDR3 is TGTGCCAGCAGTCGTGCGACAGGGAAGATCACAGATACGCAGTATTTT.

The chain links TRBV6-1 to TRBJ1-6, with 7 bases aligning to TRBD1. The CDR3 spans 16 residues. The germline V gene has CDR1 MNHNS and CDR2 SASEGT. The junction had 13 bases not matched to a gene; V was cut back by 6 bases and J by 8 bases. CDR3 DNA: TGTGCCAGCAGAGCGGGACAGCTACGCCCGGATTCACCCCTCCACTTT. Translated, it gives CASRAGQLRPDSPLHF.

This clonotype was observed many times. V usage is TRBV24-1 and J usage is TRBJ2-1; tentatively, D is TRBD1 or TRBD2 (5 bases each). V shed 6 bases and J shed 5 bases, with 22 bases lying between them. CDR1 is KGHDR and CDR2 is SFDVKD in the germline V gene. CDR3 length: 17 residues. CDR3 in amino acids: CATSPPPGRKAHNEQFF. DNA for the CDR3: TGTGCCACCAGTCCCCCCCCGGGACGAAAAGCCCACAATGAGCAGTTCTTC.

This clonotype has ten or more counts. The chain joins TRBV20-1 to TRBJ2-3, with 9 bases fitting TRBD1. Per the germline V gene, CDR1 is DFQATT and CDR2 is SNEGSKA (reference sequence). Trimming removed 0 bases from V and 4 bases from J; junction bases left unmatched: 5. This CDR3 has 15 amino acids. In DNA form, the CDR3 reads TGCAGTGCTAGAGATGGGACAGGGTCCCCAGATACGCAGTATTTT. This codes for CSARDGTGSPDTQYF.

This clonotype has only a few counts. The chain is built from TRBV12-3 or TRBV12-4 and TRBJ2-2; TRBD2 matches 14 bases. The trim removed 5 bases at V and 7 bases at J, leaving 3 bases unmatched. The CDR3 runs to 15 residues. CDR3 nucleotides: TGTGCCAGCAGTCGACTAGCGGGGGGGAGCGGGGAGCTGTTTTTT. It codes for CASSRLAGGSGELFF.

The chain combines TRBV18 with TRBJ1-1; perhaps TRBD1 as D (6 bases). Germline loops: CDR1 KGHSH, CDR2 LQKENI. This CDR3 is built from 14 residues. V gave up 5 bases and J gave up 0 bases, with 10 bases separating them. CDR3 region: CASSTGSLNTEAFF. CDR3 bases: TGTGCCAGCTCAACAGGGTCCTTGAACACTGAAGCTTTCTTT.

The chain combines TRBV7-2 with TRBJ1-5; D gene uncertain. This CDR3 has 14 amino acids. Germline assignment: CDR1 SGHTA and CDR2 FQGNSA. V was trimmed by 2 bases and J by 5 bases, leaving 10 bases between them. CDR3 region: CASSLPGLYQPQHF. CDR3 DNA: TGTGCCAGCAGCTTACCGGGGTTGTATCAGCCCCAGCATTTT. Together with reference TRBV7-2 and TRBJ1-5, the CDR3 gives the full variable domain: GAGVSQSPSNKVTEKGKDVELRCDPISGHTALYWYRQSLGQGLEFLIYFQGNSAPDKSGLPSDRFSAERTGGSVSTLTIQRTQQEDSAVYLCASSLPGLYQPQHFGDGTRLSIL.

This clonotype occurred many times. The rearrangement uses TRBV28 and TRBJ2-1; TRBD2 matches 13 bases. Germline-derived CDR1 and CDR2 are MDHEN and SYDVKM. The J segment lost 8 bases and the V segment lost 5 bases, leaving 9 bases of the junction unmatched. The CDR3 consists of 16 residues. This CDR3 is CASSPPDGTSGDEQFF. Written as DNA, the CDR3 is TGTGCCAGCAGTCCCCCGGACGGGACTAGCGGGGATGAGCAGTTCTTC.

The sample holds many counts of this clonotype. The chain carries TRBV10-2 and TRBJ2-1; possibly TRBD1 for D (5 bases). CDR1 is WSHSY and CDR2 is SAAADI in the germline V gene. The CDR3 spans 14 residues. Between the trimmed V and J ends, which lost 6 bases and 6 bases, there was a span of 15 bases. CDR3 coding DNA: TGCGCCAGCAGAAGTAGGCAGGGCGCCAATGAGCAGTTCTTC. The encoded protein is CASRSRQGANEQFF.

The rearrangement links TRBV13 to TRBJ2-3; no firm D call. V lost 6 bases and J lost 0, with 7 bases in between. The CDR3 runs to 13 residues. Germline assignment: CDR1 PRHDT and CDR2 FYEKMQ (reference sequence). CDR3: CASSHDSTDTQYF. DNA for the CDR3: TGTGCCAGCAGTCATGACAGCACAGATACGCAGTATTTT.

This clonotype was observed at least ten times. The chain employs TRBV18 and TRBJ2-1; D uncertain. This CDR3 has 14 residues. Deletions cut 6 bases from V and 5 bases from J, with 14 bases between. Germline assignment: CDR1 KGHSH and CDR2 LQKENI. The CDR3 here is CASSPRQLNNEQFF. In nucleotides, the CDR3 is TGTGCCAGCTCCCCAAGGCAGTTAAACAATGAGCAGTTCTTC.

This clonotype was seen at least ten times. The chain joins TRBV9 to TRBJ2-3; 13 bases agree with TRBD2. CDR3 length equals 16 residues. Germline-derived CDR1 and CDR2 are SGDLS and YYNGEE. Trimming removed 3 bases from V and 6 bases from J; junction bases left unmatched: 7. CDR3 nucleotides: TGTGCCAGCAGCGCCCGAGGACTAGCGGGGGTCGATACGCAGTATTTT. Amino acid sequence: CASSARGLAGVDTQYF.

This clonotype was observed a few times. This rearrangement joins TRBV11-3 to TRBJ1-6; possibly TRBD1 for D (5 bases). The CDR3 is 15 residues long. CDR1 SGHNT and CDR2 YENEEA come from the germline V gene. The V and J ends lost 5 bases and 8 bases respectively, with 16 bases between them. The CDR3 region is CASSRMAGEYSPLHF. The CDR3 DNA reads TGTGCCAGCAGCCGCATGGCGGGGGAATATTCACCCCTCCACTTT.

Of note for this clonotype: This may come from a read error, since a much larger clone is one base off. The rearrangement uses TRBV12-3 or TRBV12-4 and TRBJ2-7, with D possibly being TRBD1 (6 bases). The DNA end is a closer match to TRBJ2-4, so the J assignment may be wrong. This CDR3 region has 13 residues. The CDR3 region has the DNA TGTGCCAGCAGCCTAACAGGGCAAGGCATTCAGTACTTC. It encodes CASSLTGQGIQYF.

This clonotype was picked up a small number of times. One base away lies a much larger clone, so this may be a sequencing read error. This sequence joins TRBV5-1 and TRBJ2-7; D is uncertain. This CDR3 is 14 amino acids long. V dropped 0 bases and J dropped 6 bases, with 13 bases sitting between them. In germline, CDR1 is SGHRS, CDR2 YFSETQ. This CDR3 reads CASSLDLPVTEQYF. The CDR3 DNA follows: TGCGCCAGCAGCTTGGATCTGCCCGTAACCGAGCAGTACTTC.